Presented here are 17 T cell receptor beta chains from one specimen sequenced in a study of blood T cells in healthy people across ages. Alongside a J-beta primer mix, a sample-barcoded 5' primer served in a second PCR lasting roughly 7 to 11 cycles. TCRdb called the 5' RACE reads again in MiXCR, with one record for every CDR3 protein. Here the sample spans around 1,900,000 distinct CDR3 sequences, more than 35% being singletons. Input material: blood. The receptors shown here come from a human donor in good health.

The J gene is TRBJ1-6, the V gene TRBV4-1; D might be TRBD1 (5 bases). The ends were cut back, 3 bases at V and 0 bases at J, with 12 bases in the middle. The length of the CDR3 is 17 residues. Germline CDR1 is MGHRA and CDR2 is YSYEKL. CDR3 amino acids: CASSQGPVSSYNSPLHF. CDR3 nucleotide sequence: TGCGCCAGCAGCCAGGGGCCTGTTAGCTCCTATAATTCACCCCTCCACTTT.

This clonotype was counted at least ten times. The V and J genes are TRBV15 and TRBJ2-6, with D perhaps matching TRBD1 (6 bases). The CDR3 spans 16 residues. Deletions cut 0 bases from V and 0 bases from J, with 6 bases between. CDR1 is LNHNV, CDR2 YYDKDF, per germline (reference sequence). In nucleotides, the CDR3 is TGTGCCACCAGCAGAGAGGGGGCCTCTGGGGCCAACGTCCTGACTTTC. Translating gives CATSREGASGANVLTF. The whole variable domain, remainder taken from reference TRBV15 and TRBJ2-6, is DAMVIQNPRYQVTQFGKPVTLSCSQTLNHNVMYWYQQKSSQAPKLLFHYYDKDFNNEADTPDNFQSRRPNTSFCFLDIRSPGLGDTAMYLCATSREGASGANVLTFGAGSRLTVL.

The gene calls are TRBV27 and TRBJ2-3, with 8 bases identical to TRBD1. V trimming: 7 bases; J trimming: 1 base; junction bases outside the gene matches: 10. The CDR3 loop spans 16 amino acids. CDR1 is MNHEY and CDR2 is SMNVEV in the germline V gene (reference sequence). CDR3 amino acids: CASTSIPGQGTDTQYF. The CDR3 DNA is TGTGCCAGCACCTCCATCCCGGGACAGGGCACAGATACGCAGTATTTT.

This clonotype has a handful of counts. This chain uses TRBV6-1 with TRBJ1-2; D is perhaps TRBD1 (5 bases). Germline V gene lookup returns CDR1 MNHNS and CDR2 SASEGT. V gave up 7 bases and J gave up 4 bases, with 25 bases separating them. This CDR3 has 17 residues. The CDR3 coding sequence is TGTGCCAGCATCCCCGTGGGGAGCGACAGCCTAATCTATGGCTACACCTTC. It codes for CASIPVGSDSLIYGYTF.

The V call is TRBV20-1, the J call TRBJ1-3; no reliable D call. Germline V gene sequence: CDR1 DFQATT, CDR2 SNEGSKA (reference sequence). The V end was cut by 5 bases, the J end by 4 bases, with 12 bases between. The CDR3 is 13 residues long. The CDR3 bases are TGCAGTGCTCGAGGTTCGGCCGGAAACACCATATATTTT. Translating it yields CSARGSAGNTIYF.

This clonotype occurred a few times. The chain joins TRBV20-1 to TRBJ2-3; either TRBD1 or TRBD2 may supply D (5 bases each). CDR1 and CDR2 (germline): DFQATT, SNEGSKA (reference sequence). The V end lost 6 bases, the J end lost 0 bases, and 13 bases lay between the germline ends. The CDR3 covers 14 residues. The CDR3 loop is CSAGPSASTDTQYF. CDR3 DNA: TGCAGTGCGGGACCTAGTGCTAGCACAGATACGCAGTATTTT.

At least ten counts were recorded for this clonotype. Here the CDR3 DNA reads TGCGCCAGCAGCTGGCAATCAGGGGAGCAGTTCTTC. Its translation is CASSWQSGEQFF. The V and J genes are TRBV5-1 and TRBJ2-1; TRBD1 is a possible D gene (5 bases). Germline V gene lookup returns CDR1 SGHRS and CDR2 YFSETQ. This CDR3 is built from 12 residues. Deletions cut 3 bases from V and 10 bases from J, with 11 bases between.

The chain is built from TRBV3-1 and TRBJ2-3; D might be TRBD1 (6 bases). Between the trimmed V and J ends, which lost 1 base and 5 bases, there was a span of 16 bases. Germline V gene data show CDR1 as LGHDT and CDR2 as YNNKEL (reference sequence). There are 16 residues in the CDR3. The CDR3 is CASSQGYQGIGDTQYF. CDR3 DNA sequence: TGTGCCAGCAGCCAAGGATACCAGGGGATAGGAGATACGCAGTATTTT.

V and J are TRBV15 and TRBJ2-3; 10 bases map to TRBD2. Germline V gene data show CDR1 as LNHNV and CDR2 as YYDKDF (reference sequence). The CDR3 runs to 17 residues. The ends lost 1 base at V and 4 bases at J; junction bases unmatched: 8. This CDR3 reads CATSRGGSGGGADTQYF. CDR3 sequence (DNA): TGTGCCACCAGCAGAGGGGGGAGCGGGGGGGGTGCAGATACGCAGTATTTT.

In DNA form, the CDR3 reads TGTGCCAGCAGCTTTGTCGGTATCGCTGAAGCTTTCTTT. Residues: CASSFVGIAEAFF. This chain uses TRBV11-3 with TRBJ1-1; no clear D. This CDR3 has 13 residues. Per the germline V gene, CDR1 is SGHNT and CDR2 is YENEEA. V gave up 3 bases and J gave up 6 bases, with 11 bases separating them.

The sample holds a few counts of this clonotype. The V gene is TRBV7-9, the J gene TRBJ1-2; a weak D match, TRBD1 (5 bases). The CDR3 has 14 residues. V lost 2 bases and J 5 bases, leaving 12 bases between the germline ends. Germline V CDR1 and CDR2: SEHNR, FQNEAQ (reference sequence). DNA for the CDR3: TGTGCCAGCAGCTTATTTTCGGGGGAATATGGCTACACCTTC. This translates into CASSLFSGEYGYTF.

Of note for this clonotype: The junction does not match germline at one end; this may be a read error. This chain connects TRBV7-9 to TRBJ1-2; maybe TRBD1 (5 bases). Per germline, CDR1 SEHNR and CDR2 FQNEAQ (reference sequence). CDR3 length: 16 amino acids. The DNA of the CDR3 is TGTGCCAGCAGTTTAGCCGGGACCGGCGCCATCTATGGCTACACCTTC. Its translation: CASSLAGTGAIYGYTF.

This clonotype was counted once. This chain connects TRBV4-1 to TRBJ1-5; perhaps TRBD1 as D (6 bases). The CDR3 runs 16 residues. Deletions cut 0 bases from V and 1 base from J, with 10 bases between. Germline V gives CDR1 MGHRA, CDR2 YSYEKL. CDR3 bases: TGCGCCAGCAGCCAAGATCCGGGGGCAAGCAATCAGCCCCAGCATTTT. Translating it yields CASSQDPGASNQPQHF.

V is TRBV2 and J is TRBJ2-4, with 10 bases matching TRBD2. The J call is in doubt because the DNA end fits TRBJ2-5 better. Germline CDR1 and CDR2: SNHLY and FYNNEI. The CDR3 runs 15 residues. The CDR3 loop is CASSDRSGGGKTQYF. In nucleotides, the CDR3 is TGTGCCAGCAGTGATCGAAGCGGGGGGGGGAAGACCCAGTACTTC.

The chain couples TRBV6-6 to TRBJ2-3; D is ambiguous. Trimming stripped 1 base from V and 0 bases from J, with 8 bases between. This CDR3 has 15 residues. Germline V gene data show CDR1 as MNHNY and CDR2 as SVGAGI (reference sequence). The CDR3 sequence: CASSYYRMSTDTQYF. For the CDR3, the DNA is TGTGCCAGCAGTTACTATCGAATGAGCACAGATACGCAGTATTTT.

This clonotype was recorded a few times. This chain uses TRBV5-1 with TRBJ2-7; D gene uncertain. CDR3 length equals 15 residues. V lost 0 bases to trimming and J lost 0 bases, with 10 bases between them. Germline CDR1 and CDR2: SGHRS and YFSETQ. The CDR3 reads CASSLEAESSYEQYF. The DNA of the CDR3 is TGCGCCAGCAGCTTGGAGGCAGAAAGCTCCTACGAGCAGTACTTC.

This clonotype was detected only a few times. The rearrangement joins TRBV15 to TRBJ2-5; TRBD2 matches at 7 bases. This CDR3 is 15 amino acids long. V was pared by 0 bases and J by 3 bases, with 4 bases of the junction left unmatched. CDR1 is LNHNV and CDR2 is YYDKDF in the germline V gene (reference sequence). CDR3 DNA sequence: TGTGCCACCAGCAGAGATCTGGGGGGGGAAGAGACCCAGTACTTC. It yields the protein CATSRDLGGEETQYF. Variable domain in full (rest from reference TRBV15 and TRBJ2-5): DAMVIQNPRYQVTQFGKPVTLSCSQTLNHNVMYWYQQKSSQAPKLLFHYYDKDFNNEADTPDNFQSRRPNTSFCFLDIRSPGLGDTAMYLCATSRDLGGEETQYFGPGTRLLVL.